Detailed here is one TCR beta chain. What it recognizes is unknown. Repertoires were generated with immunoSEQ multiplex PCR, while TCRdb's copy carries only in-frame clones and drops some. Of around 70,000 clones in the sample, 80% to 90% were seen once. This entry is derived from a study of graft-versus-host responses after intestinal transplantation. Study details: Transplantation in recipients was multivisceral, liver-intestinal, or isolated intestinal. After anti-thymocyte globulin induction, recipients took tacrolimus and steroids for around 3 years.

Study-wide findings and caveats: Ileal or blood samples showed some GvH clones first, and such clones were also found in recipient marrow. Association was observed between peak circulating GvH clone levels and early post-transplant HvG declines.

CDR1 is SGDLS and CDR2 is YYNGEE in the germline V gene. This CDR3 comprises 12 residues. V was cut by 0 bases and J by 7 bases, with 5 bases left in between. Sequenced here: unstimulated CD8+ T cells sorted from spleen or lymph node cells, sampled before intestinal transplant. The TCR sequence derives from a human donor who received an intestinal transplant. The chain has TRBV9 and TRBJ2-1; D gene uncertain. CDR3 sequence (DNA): TGTGCCAGCAGCGTAGATAATAATGAGCAGTTCTTC. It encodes CASSVDNNEQFF. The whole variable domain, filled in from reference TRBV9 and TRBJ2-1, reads DSGVTQTPKHLITATGQRVTLRCSPRSGDLSVYWYQQSLDQGLQFLIQYYNGEERAKGNILERFSAQQFPDLHSELNLSSLELGDSALYFCASSVDNNEQFFGPGTRLTVL.